This T cell receptor (beta chain) was sequenced for a study of regulatory T cells in long-lasting Graves disease. Time point defined: newly diagnosed GD, antithyroid drugs for less than 3 months. PBMCs provided the RNA from which the TCR library was made. This CDR3 region has 16 residues. The germline V gene encodes CDR1 SGHRS and CDR2 YFSETQ. The V end was cut by 1 base, the J end by 7 bases, with 20 bases between. Arm-PCR with iRepertoire HTBI primers amplified the CDR3 regions for these TCR beta libraries. One entry per CDR3 protein results from TCRdb running MiXCR on the multiplex PCR reads. The profile shows under 800,000 distinct CDR3 sequences, roughly 15% of them singletons. The same sample was also studied in work on T cells in Graves' hyperthyroidism and ophthalmopathy. From that study: In the first-round RT-PCR of the TCR CDR3, the HTBI primer set was used. Most thyroid clonotypes with frequency above 0.001 were detected in blood.

The chain couples TRBV5-1 to TRBJ1-2, with D maybe TRBD1 (5 bases). The TCR originated in a woman aged 25 to 39 with Graves disease. The sequencing here drew on peripheral blood mononuclear cells (PBMCs), taken at new diagnosis, from a patient treated with antithyroid drugs. CDR3 bases: TGCGCCAGCAGCTTGACCTCACTCCCCCTTGGGGGTGGCTACACCTTC. Translating it yields CASSLTSLPLGGGYTF.